The clone carrying this T cell receptor (beta chain) was observed a few times. As yet, its antigen is unknown. A process of 5'RACE template switching, which added a universal primer site and UMIs, was used to make TCR cDNA. TCRdb re-called the 5' RACE reads with MiXCR, one entry per CDR3 protein. Of approximately 350,000 distinct CDR3 sequences detected, roughly 10% appear once; the ten largest clones hold 18%. This entry comes from a study of T cells after yellow fever vaccination. Study observations and caveats: Detected again after the booster were most primary-vaccination clones, at nearly 97% CD4 and approximately 85% CD8.

Germline values: CDR1 SGHRS, CDR2 YFSETQ. CDR3 length equals 16 residues. The V segment lost 2 bases and the J segment 3 bases; nucleotides outside the gene matches: 9. The sequence derives from a man aged 18 to 35 who received the YFV17D yellow fever vaccine. The rearrangement links TRBV5-1 to TRBJ2-5; 8 bases align to TRBD2. Sequencing used PBMCs, obtained on the day of the first yellow fever vaccination. Written as DNA, the CDR3 is TGCGCCAGCAGCTTTGGGCCGGGACTAGTTAAAGAGACCCAGTACTTC. It translates to CASSFGPGLVKETQYF.